The rows below give T cell receptor beta chains drawn from one sample of a study of response to subunit inactivated influenza vaccine. A single record per CDR3 protein comes from TCRdb applying MiXCR to the RT-PCR reads. The sample contains 800,000 to 1,000,000 distinct CDR3 sequences, 21% of which appear only once. Here the sequenced sample was PBMCs from blood, taken 5 days after vaccination. The receptors shown here come from a man in his forties or fifties who received an inactivated influenza vaccine. CDR3s include the opening cysteine and the closing phenylalanine or tryptophan. A D gene is named only where the DNA matches it firmly. Part of the rows lack a size; the others show once, few, many or a class for expanded clones.

TRBJ1-1,-,TRBV11-2,-,CASSFDLMNTEAFF,TGTGCCAGCAGCTTTGACTTGATGAACACTGAAGCTTTCTTT
TRBJ2-5,TRBD1,TRBV5-1,many,CASSGQGQETQYF,TGTGCCAGCAGCGGACAGGGGCAAGAGACCCAGTACTTC
TRBJ2-1,-,TRBV7-2,many,CASRGSSYNEQFF,TGTGCCAGCCGGGGGAGCTCCTACAATGAGCAGTTCTTC
TRBJ2-6,-,TRBV15,-,CATSRKLVSGANVLTF,TGTGCCACCAGCAGGAAGCTAGTGTCTGGGGCCAACGTCCTGACTTTC
TRBJ2-4,-,TRBV5-6,few,CASSLAFPVRAKNIQYF,TGTGCCAGCAGCTTGGCCTTTCCGGTCCGAGCCAAAAACATTCAGTACTTC
TRBJ1-3,-,TRBV20-1,few,CSALPLEQGFGNTIYF,TGCAGTGCCCTCCCCCTCGAACAGGGTTTTGGAAACACCATATATTTT
TRBJ2-7,-,TRBV6-5,few,CASSYSSVVPAYEQYF,TGTGCCAGCAGTTACTCCTCCGTTGTACCAGCCTACGAGCAGTACTTC
TRBJ2-7,-,TRBV29-1,few,CSVVYGFRDYEQYF,TGCAGCGTTGTATATGGTTTCAGGGACTACGAGCAGTACTTC
TRBJ2-2,TRBD1,TRBV7-9,-,CASSLARDRGYTGELFF,TGTGCCAGCAGCTTAGCGAGAGACAGGGGGTACACCGGGGAGCTGTTTTTT
TRBJ2-7,-,TRBV6-5,-,CASSYSPGFTSPYEQYF,TGTGCCAGCAGTTACTCGCCGGGCTTTACGAGCCCCTACGAGCAGTACTTC
TRBJ1-4,-,TRBV7-9,few,CASSPEQGWKEKLFF,TGTGCCAGCAGCCCTGAACAGGGATGGAAAGAAAAACTGTTTTTT
TRBJ2-7,TRBD2,TRBV20-1,-,CSASPGLAGYEQYF,TGCAGTGCTAGCCCGGGACTAGCGGGGTACGAGCAGTACTTC
TRBJ2-5,TRBD1,TRBV10-3,many,CAISRDRGETQYF,TGTGCCATCAGCAGGGACAGGGGAGAGACCCAGTACTTC
TRBJ2-5,-,TRBV5-1,-,CASSWRGEEETQYF,TGCGCCAGCAGCTGGAGGGGAGAGGAAGAGACCCAGTACTTC
TRBJ2-1,TRBD2,TRBV6-2/TRBV6-3,once,CASSRLARSNEQFF,TGTGCCAGCAGTAGACTAGCGAGGAGTAATGAGCAGTTCTTC
TRBJ1-2,-,TRBV10-3,-,CAISGAAVLSNYGYTF,TGTGCCATCAGTGGCGCAGCTGTACTTTCTAACTATGGCTACACCTTC
TRBJ2-3,TRBD2,TRBV27,-,CASRIAGRADTQYF,TGTGCCAGCAGAATAGCGGGAAGAGCAGATACGCAGTATTTT
TRBJ2-5,TRBD2,TRBV29-1,few,CSVLLAGGRQTQYF,TGCAGCGTCTTACTAGCGGGAGGGCGGCAGACCCAGTACTTC
TRBJ2-1,-,TRBV12-3/TRBV12-4,many,CASNPGAYNEQFF,TGTGCCAGCAACCCCGGGGCCTACAATGAGCAGTTCTTC
TRBJ2-3,-,TRBV7-2,few,CASSLYQGQGDTQYF,TGTGCCAGCAGCTTATACCAGGGGCAGGGAGATACGCAGTATTTT
TRBJ2-3,TRBD1,TRBV7-6,few,CASSSTGSITDTQYF,TGTGCCAGCAGCTCGACAGGGAGCATCACAGATACGCAGTATTTT
TRBJ2-2,-,TRBV28,-,CASGLGYSTTGELFF,TGTGCCAGCGGCTTAGGATACTCGACCACCGGGGAGCTGTTTTTT
TRBJ2-1,TRBD1,TRBV29-1,-,CSAEAGTGPYNEQFF,TGCAGCGCTGAGGCTGGGACAGGGCCCTACAATGAGCAGTTCTTC
TRBJ2-7,-,TRBV28,-,CASTLTPTYEQYF,TGTGCCAGCACACTGACACCGACCTACGAGCAGTACTTC
TRBJ1-3,-,TRBV5-1,few,CASGPPSGNTIYF,TGCGCCAGCGGTCCGCCCTCTGGAAACACCATATATTTT
TRBJ2-3,-,TRBV5-6,once,CASSLDLGHNNLNTQYF,TGTGCCAGCAGCTTGGATCTGGGACATAATAATCTAAATACGCAGTATTTT
TRBJ2-2,-,TRBV11-3,-,CASSSPGSMYTGELFF,TGTGCCAGCAGCTCTCCCGGGAGTATGTACACCGGGGAGCTGTTTTTT
TRBJ2-7,TRBD1,TRBV11-2,few,CASSLGRGGQGGEQYF,TGTGCCAGCAGCTTAGGAAGAGGGGGACAGGGGGGCGAGCAGTACTTC
TRBJ2-2,TRBD1,TRBV12-3/TRBV12-4,many,CASSLGQGPNTGELFF,TGTGCCAGCAGTTTAGGACAGGGGCCGAACACCGGGGAGCTGTTTTTT
TRBJ2-2,TRBD2,TRBV11-1,few,CASSLSSGRTTGELFF,TGTGCCAGCAGCTTATCTAGCGGGAGGACCACCGGGGAGCTGTTTTTT
TRBJ2-2,-,TRBV11-3,-,CASSLARVENTGELFF,TGTGCCAGCAGCTTAGCACGGGTTGAGAACACCGGGGAGCTGTTTTTT
TRBJ1-1,TRBD1,TRBV12-3/TRBV12-4,-,CASSLGGQGVSTEAFF,TGTGCCAGCAGTTTAGGAGGGCAGGGGGTAAGCACTGAAGCTTTCTTT
TRBJ1-2,-,TRBV6-5,many,CATLGTILGYTF,TGTGCCACCCTTGGGACAATCTTAGGCTACACCTTC
TRBJ2-7,-,TRBV16,few,CASSQSLLAEQYF,TGTGCCAGCAGCCAATCTCTGTTAGCCGAGCAGTACTTC
TRBJ2-3,TRBD2,TRBV10-3,many,CAISTGLAGTDTQYF,TGTGCCATCAGTACAGGACTAGCGGGGACAGATACGCAGTATTTT
TRBJ2-7,TRBD2,TRBV5-1,-,CASSPRVREVDEQYF,TGCGCCAGCAGCCCCAGGGTGCGGGAGGTCGACGAGCAGTACTTC
TRBJ2-1,-,TRBV7-2,-,CASSLVQGTRSYNEQFF,TGTGCCAGCAGCTTAGTACAAGGGACTCGCTCCTACAATGAGCAGTTCTTC
TRBJ2-1,-,TRBV10-1,-,CASSEEARPGGRGRLASLHEQFF,TGCGCCAGCAGTGAGGAGGCCCGACCCGGGGGAAGGGGTAGGCTAGCCTCGTTGCATGAGCAGTTCTTC
TRBJ2-1,TRBD2,TRBV11-2,once,CASSWGSGLAGRDEQFF,TGTGCCAGCAGCTGGGGCTCGGGACTAGCGGGAAGAGATGAGCAGTTCTTC
TRBJ1-4,-,TRBV10-3,-,CAISEGRRDLEKLFF,TGTGCCATCAGTGAAGGCAGGAGGGACTTAGAAAAACTGTTTTTT
TRBJ2-1,TRBD2,TRBV20-1,-,CSAPPLAGGGNEQFF,TGCAGTGCCCCACCTCTAGCGGGAGGAGGTAATGAGCAGTTCTTC
TRBJ1-2,-,TRBV13,-,CASSLSRDGYTF,TGTGCCAGCAGCTTATCTCGAGATGGCTACACCTTC
TRBJ2-1,-,TRBV4-1,-,CASRQGLRDMNNEQFF,TGCGCCAGCAGGCAAGGTCTTCGGGACATGAACAATGAGCAGTTCTTC
TRBJ2-1,TRBD1,TRBV9,few,CASSQRTGTGSNEQFF,TGTGCCAGCAGCCAAAGGACAGGGACTGGGTCCAATGAGCAGTTCTTC
TRBJ2-2,-,TRBV4-3,-,CASSRAWTVPNTGELFF,TGCGCCAGCAGCCGCGCATGGACAGTTCCGAACACCGGGGAGCTGTTTTTT
TRBJ2-7,TRBD1,TRBV20-1,few,CSAPGTGGVEQYF,TGCAGTGCTCCTGGGACAGGGGGCGTCGAGCAGTACTTC
TRBJ2-1,-,TRBV24-1,few,CATSDTRSINEQFF,TGTGCCACCAGCGACACCCGCAGTATAAATGAGCAGTTCTTC
TRBJ1-6,TRBD1,TRBV18,-,CASSSGTENSPLHF,TGTGCCAGCTCGTCCGGGACAGAGAATTCACCCCTCCACTTT
TRBJ2-1,TRBD2,TRBV12-3/TRBV12-4,-,CASSPGLATLNEQFF,TGTGCCAGCAGCCCGGGACTAGCGACCCTCAATGAGCAGTTCTTC